The T cell receptor beta chain under discussion was sequenced for a study of blood T cells in healthy people across ages. At the level of the study: Template switching retrieved approximately one barcoded beta molecule for each two T cells.

The sample holds a few counts of this clonotype. Combining a sample-barcoded 5' primer with a J-beta primer mix, a second PCR ran for 7 to 11 cycles. Researchers report that a template-switch adaptor with 12 random nucleotides tagged each cDNA molecule. All samples gave at least 2.5 million CDR3-containing paired-end reads. TCRdb fed the 5' RACE reads into MiXCR, producing one record per CDR3 protein. The data hold roughly 410,000 distinct CDR3 sequences, with 45% to 65% observed a single time. The CDR3 spans 14 residues. The V gene lost 4 bases and the J gene lost 4 bases, with 14 bases spanning the gap. Germline CDR1 LGHDT, CDR2 YNNKEL (reference sequence). The study drew donors from healthy Caucasian individuals in Russia aged roughly 6 to 90.

The sequence came from a man between 60 and 75 years old in good health. The chain employs TRBV3-1 and TRBJ2-7; D is ambiguous. Sequencing used blood. CDR3 coding DNA: TGTGCCAGCAGCCGAAGGCAGGAGAGGTACGAGCAGTACTTC. This encodes CASSRRQERYEQYF.